This T cell receptor (beta chain) is drawn from a study of blood T cells in healthy people across ages. The people who gave samples were healthy Caucasians from Russia, aged roughly 6 to 90. Then a second PCR, running about 6 to 12 cycles, was carried out with a sample-barcoded 5' primer and a J-beta primer mix. TCRdb fed the 5' RACE reads into MiXCR, producing one record per CDR3 protein. The profile shows 1 million or so distinct CDR3 sequences, under 45% of them singletons. Study-level points and caveats: Expanded clonotype shifts may have been confounded, as the donors had an unknown CMV status.

This clonotype was seen at least ten times. Its matching antigen is unknown. The sequence was obtained from a woman aged 55-69 years in good health. Sequenced material: blood.

CDR3 nucleotides: TGTGCCACCATCGGGGGCAACGAGCAGTACTTC. Translated: CATIGGNEQYF. The chain combines TRBV25-1 with TRBJ2-7; D is possibly TRBD1 or TRBD2 (6 bases each). CDR1 is MGHDK, CDR2 SYGVNS, per germline. The length of the CDR3 is 11 residues. Trimming left V 10 bases short and J 5 bases short, with 12 bases between.